What follows describes a single T cell receptor (beta chain). Data came from immunoSEQ multiplex PCR; TCRdb stores just in-frame clones and leaves some out. The sample records tens of thousands of clones, 75% to 95% being singletons. V lost 2 bases and J lost 6, with 10 bases in between. The CDR3 has 13 amino acids. The data derive from a study of blood T cell repertoires in COVID-19. At the level of the study: Material from acute and convalescent COVID-19 was sourced from the United States, Italy and Spain. PBMCs, B-cell-depleted T cells, or T cells provided the cDNA or gDNA that made up the material.

The clonotype comes from a man between 60 and 75 years old with acute or convalescent COVID-19. The specimen sequenced was peripheral blood. This chain links TRBV12-3 or TRBV12-4 with TRBJ1-1; D not resolved. The CDR3 reads CASSLTGIAEAFF. The DNA for the CDR3 is TGTGCCAGCAGTTTAACGGGGATAGCTGAAGCTTTCTTT.